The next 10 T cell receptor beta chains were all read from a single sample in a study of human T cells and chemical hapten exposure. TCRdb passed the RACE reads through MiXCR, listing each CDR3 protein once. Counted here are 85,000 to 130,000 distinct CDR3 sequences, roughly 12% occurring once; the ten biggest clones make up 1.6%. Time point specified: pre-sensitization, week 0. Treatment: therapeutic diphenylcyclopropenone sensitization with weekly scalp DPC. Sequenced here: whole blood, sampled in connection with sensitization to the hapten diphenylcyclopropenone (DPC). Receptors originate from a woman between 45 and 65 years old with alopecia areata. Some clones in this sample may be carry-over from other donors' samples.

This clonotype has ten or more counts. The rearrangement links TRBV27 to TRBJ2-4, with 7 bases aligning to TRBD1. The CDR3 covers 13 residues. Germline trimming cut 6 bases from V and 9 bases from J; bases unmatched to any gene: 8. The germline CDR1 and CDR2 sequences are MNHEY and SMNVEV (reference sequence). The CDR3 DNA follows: TGTGCCAGCAGCTGGGACAGCCGAGGCATTCAGTACTTC. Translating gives CASSWDSRGIQYF.

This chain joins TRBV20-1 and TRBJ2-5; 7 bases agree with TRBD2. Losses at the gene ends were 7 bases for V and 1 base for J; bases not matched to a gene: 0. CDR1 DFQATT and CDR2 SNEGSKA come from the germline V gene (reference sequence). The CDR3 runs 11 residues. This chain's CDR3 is CSGGGQETQYF. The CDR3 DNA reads TGCAGTGGCGGGGGCCAAGAGACCCAGTACTTC.

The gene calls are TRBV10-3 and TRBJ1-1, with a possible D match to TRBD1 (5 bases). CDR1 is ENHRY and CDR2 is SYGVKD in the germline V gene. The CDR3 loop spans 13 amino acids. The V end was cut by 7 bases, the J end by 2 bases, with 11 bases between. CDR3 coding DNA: TGTGCCATCAAGGAGACAGCCAACACTGAAGCTTTCTTT. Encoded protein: CAIKETANTEAFF.

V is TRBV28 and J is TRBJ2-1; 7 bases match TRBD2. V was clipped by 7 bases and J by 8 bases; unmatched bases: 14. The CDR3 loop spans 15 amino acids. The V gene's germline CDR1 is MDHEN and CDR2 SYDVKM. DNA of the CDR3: TGTGCCAGCACCCCTTCCGGGAGGCCATTCGATGAGCAGTTCTTC. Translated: CASTPSGRPFDEQFF.

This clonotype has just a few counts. CDR3 bases: TGTGCCAGTAGTCCGGGACAGAGCTCCTACGAGCAGTACTTC. Amino acids: CASSPGQSSYEQYF. The chain is built from TRBV19 and TRBJ2-7; 7 nucleotides align to TRBD1. V was clipped by 5 bases and J by 0 bases; unmatched bases: 4. Germline V gene lookup returns CDR1 LNHDA and CDR2 SQIVND (reference sequence). The CDR3 consists of 14 residues.

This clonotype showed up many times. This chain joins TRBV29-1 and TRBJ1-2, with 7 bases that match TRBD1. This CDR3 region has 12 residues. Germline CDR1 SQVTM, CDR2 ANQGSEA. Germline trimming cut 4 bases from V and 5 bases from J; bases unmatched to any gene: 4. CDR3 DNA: TGCAGCGTTGGGGGGACAGTTTATGGCTACACCTTC. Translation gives CSVGGTVYGYTF.

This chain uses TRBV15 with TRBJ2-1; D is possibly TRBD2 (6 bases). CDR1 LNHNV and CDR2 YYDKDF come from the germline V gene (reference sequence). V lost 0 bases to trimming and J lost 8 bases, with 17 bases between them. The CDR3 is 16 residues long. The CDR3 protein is CATSRDPKLAPDEQFF. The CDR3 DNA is TGTGCCACCAGCAGAGATCCAAAACTAGCTCCCGATGAGCAGTTCTTC.

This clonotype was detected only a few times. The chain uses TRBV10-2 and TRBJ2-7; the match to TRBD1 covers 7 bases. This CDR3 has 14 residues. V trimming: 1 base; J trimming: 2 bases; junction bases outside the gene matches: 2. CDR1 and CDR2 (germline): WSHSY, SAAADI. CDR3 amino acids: CASSEWDSTYEQYF. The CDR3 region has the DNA TGCGCCAGCAGTGAGTGGGACAGCACCTACGAGCAGTACTTC.

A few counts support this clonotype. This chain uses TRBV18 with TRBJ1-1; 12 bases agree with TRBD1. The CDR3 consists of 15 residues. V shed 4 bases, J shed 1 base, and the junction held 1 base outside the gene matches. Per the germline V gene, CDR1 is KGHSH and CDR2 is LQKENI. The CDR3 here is CASSQGQGANTEAFF. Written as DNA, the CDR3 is TGTGCCAGCTCACAGGGACAGGGGGCGAACACTGAAGCTTTCTTT.

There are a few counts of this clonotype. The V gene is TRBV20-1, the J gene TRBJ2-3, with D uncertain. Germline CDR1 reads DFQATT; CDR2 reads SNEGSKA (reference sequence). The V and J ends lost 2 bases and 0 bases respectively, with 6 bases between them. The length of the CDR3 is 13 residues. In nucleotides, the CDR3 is TGCAGTGCTAGACAGCCTAGCACAGATACGCAGTATTTT. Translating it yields CSARQPSTDTQYF.